Given below is one T cell receptor (beta chain) in context. The antigen is not known. Sequencing used immunoSEQ multiplex PCR; TCRdb keeps in-frame clones, though not all of them. The sample has a few hundred thousand clones; around 90% are singletons. The sample is drawn from a study of cytomegalovirus exposure and HLA in healthy donors. Overall study: Both the approximately 130 validation repertoires and the 550 to 750 first-cohort repertoires used the same platform, as reported by a later analysis.

Study-level results: TCR beta chains numbering roughly 150 were designated cytomegalovirus-associated. In vitro work confirmed that a few CMV-associated chains recognize CMV antigens.

The TCR was taken from a woman aged 18-35 years in good health and CMV-seronegative. The specimen sequenced was PBMCs.

CDR3 DNA: TGTGCCAGCAGCTTATATGTGACAGGGCTGAACACCGGGGAGCTGTTTTTT. Amino acids: CASSLYVTGLNTGELFF. This sequence joins TRBV7-6 and TRBJ2-2, with 7 bases that match TRBD1. The CDR3 loop spans 17 amino acids. Germline V CDR1 and CDR2: SGHVS, FNYEAQ. The V and J ends lost 2 bases and 1 base, in that order; junction bases with no gene match: 7.